A selection of T cell receptor beta chains follows, all from one sample in a study of tumor and adjacent non-tumor tissue in lung cancer. TCRdb passed the multiplex PCR reads through MiXCR, listing each CDR3 protein once. The table lists 68,000 or so distinct CDR3 sequences, about three fifths of them singletons. Sequencing input: lung tumor tissue. These TCRs come from a man aged 45-65 years with non-small cell lung cancer. Both conserved end residues are trimmed from each CDR3. The D gene is left open where the match is weak. Expanded clones are given a class, and other clones once, few, many or no size at all.

v_call,d_call,clone_size,j_call,cdr3_aa
TRBV29-1,-,many,TRBJ2-3,SVGQNTDTQY
TRBV6-1,TRBD1,-,TRBJ1-2,ASSLQGAYDYT
TRBV7-8,TRBD2,few,TRBJ2-3,ASSLLGLAGTDTQY
TRBV20-1,TRBD1,many,TRBJ1-2,SARAETGYYGYT
TRBV6-2/TRBV6-3,-,-,TRBJ2-7,ASSYSGGGPYEQY
TRBV11-2,-,-,TRBJ1-6,ASSLSTQGFISPLH
TRBV11-3,-,-,TRBJ2-1,ASSIEGRSRNEQS
TRBV4-2,-,-,TRBJ2-1,ASSRGGGSNNNEQF
TRBV29-1,-,many,TRBJ2-2,SATRPQSTGELF
TRBV20-1,-,once,TRBJ2-3,NSRRGGPKDTQY
TRBV5-1,-,-,TRBJ2-3,ASSLAGVSTDTQY
TRBV11-2,-,many,TRBJ2-3,ASSSHGGENTQY
TRBV12-3/TRBV12-4,-,-,TRBJ1-5,ANSFMTGQPQR
TRBV29-1,-,many,TRBJ2-1,SVVGFNEQF
TRBV5-1,-,once,TRBJ2-5,AGSFLSGIQETQY
TRBV28,-,many,TRBJ2-2,ASSLSETGELF
TRBV11-1,TRBD1,-,TRBJ2-1,VSSLGTGHNNEQF
TRBV28,TRBD1,-,TRBJ2-4,ASSLPDRGNIQY
TRBV6-1,-,-,TRBJ1-6,PSSVWTPNSPFH
TRBV6-6,-,many,TRBJ2-5,ASSYSGAETQY
TRBV29-1,-,-,TRBJ2-1,NVGTSSGNSYNEQF
TRBV6-1,TRBD1,many,TRBJ2-2,ASSSYSGTGNTGELF
TRBV29-1,-,-,TRBJ2-1,SAEWESEQF
TRBV11-1,-,-,TRBJ2-7,ASNLEGQSYEQY
TRBV7-2,-,-,TRBJ1-1,ASSLGGAATEAF
TRBV29-1,-,once,TRBJ2-1,SLVSERGSYNEQF
TRBV20-1,TRBD1,few,TRBJ2-7,SAERDSSFLLEQY
TRBV20-1,TRBD1,-,TRBJ2-7,SARDGGGQGSYGQY
TRBV12-3/TRBV12-4,TRBD2,-,TRBJ2-1,ASFGGGYNEQF
TRBV7-2,-,-,TRBJ2-1,ASSFRYNKQF
TRBV12-3/TRBV12-4,-,many,TRBJ1-1,ASSLIPRLAF
TRBV6-5,-,once,TRBJ2-3,ASSHLVVDTQY
TRBV6-5,TRBD1,many,TRBJ1-1,ASSKATGGTEAF
TRBV11-2,-,medium-sized,TRBJ2-7,ASSRTNSYEQY
TRBV28,TRBD1,many,TRBJ1-6,ASRETGISPLH
TRBV18,-,many,TRBJ2-5,ASSRPRGTQY
TRBV28,-,-,TRBJ2-1,ASSLTAGFSYNEQF
TRBV25-1,-,-,TRBJ2-1,ASSQSGSYNEQF